A selection of T cell receptor beta chains follows, all from one sample in a study of T-cell memory formation after mild COVID-19. TCRdb ran MiXCR on the 5' RACE reads and lists one entry per CDR3 protein. The top ten clones hold 9% to 15% of a sample with about half a million distinct CDR3 sequences, 18% of them seen once. Sequenced sample: PBMCs or a T cell subset sorted from them (not recorded which). The origin of the receptors is an adult woman who had mild COVID-19 (a few samples of this study predate the infection). Cell type and time point are not known. Each CDR3 is given without its conserved first and last residue. D genes are given only for firm matches.

CDR3aa	d_gene	j_gene	v_gene
ASSPWTADNEQF	NA	TRBJ2-1	TRBV5-1
ASSVAVTSVDEQF	TRBD2	TRBJ2-1	TRBV9
SVGEVYLAKNIQY	NA	TRBJ2-4	TRBV20-1
ATSDLPLGDRTDTQY	NA	TRBJ2-3	TRBV24-1
ASSSSRGTEAF	NA	TRBJ1-1	TRBV7-2
ASSPPSGGDYEQY	TRBD2	TRBJ2-7	TRBV7-9
ASSESYGEQF	NA	TRBJ2-1	TRBV18
ASRLGGGQSETQY	TRBD2	TRBJ2-5	TRBV12-3/TRBV12-4
ASSPPGGPAGTDTQY	NA	TRBJ2-3	TRBV3-1
ASRGDRGRPDEQY	TRBD1	TRBJ2-7	TRBV6-2/TRBV6-3
ASSEAPGTGAGNTIY	TRBD1	TRBJ1-3	TRBV2
ASSASGGAIETQY	TRBD2	TRBJ2-5	TRBV9
ASSRTSGGARNEQF	TRBD2	TRBJ2-1	TRBV5-1
ASSHKVGETQY	NA	TRBJ2-5	TRBV6-5
SANTLGPTHYGYT	NA	TRBJ1-2	TRBV20-1
ASSLADRGSFAF	TRBD1	TRBJ1-1	TRBV7-2
ASSLLDRAYEQY	TRBD1	TRBJ2-7	TRBV12-3/TRBV12-4
SARGGLAYEQY	TRBD2	TRBJ2-7	TRBV20-1
ASSPRTSGSHEQY	TRBD2	TRBJ2-7	TRBV7-9
ASSSYGSSTDTQY	NA	TRBJ2-3	TRBV7-6